Given below is one TCR beta chain in context. Its antigen is unidentified. Treatment indicated: roughly 19 received Ad26.COV2.S at low or high dose, single or two shots; a few received placebo; per-sample allocation not given. Day 63 after the first vaccine or placebo injection was the time point for sampling. The entry originates in a study of Ad26.COV2.S vaccination and SARS-CoV-2 variants. At the level of the study: Intramuscularly, Ad26.COV2.S was given either once or twice, 56 days apart.

TCRdb's copy holds only in-frame clones and misses some; the assay was immunoSEQ multiplex PCR. The data contain a few hundred thousand clones, roughly 90% of them singletons. Findings and caveats of the study: Placebo recipients trailed vaccine recipients in spike-specific TCR breadth. Quantification of TCR breadth and depth may have yielded underestimates of total T cell responses. Comparable non-spike TCR breadth was observed in vaccine and placebo recipients.

The germline gives CDR1 MNHEY, CDR2 SMNVEV (reference sequence). V lost 6 bases and J 4 bases, leaving 15 bases between the germline ends. The CDR3 has 14 amino acids. The specimen comprised peripheral blood, sampled in a trial of Ad26.COV2.S vaccine versus placebo. The clonotype comes from a person between 18 and 65 years old who received the Ad26.COV2.S COVID-19 vaccine or a placebo. The chain has TRBV27 and TRBJ1-1, with a weak D call TRBD1 (6 bases). The CDR3 DNA is TGTGCCAGCAGCCGGGACACCCGCCCCACTGAAGCTTTCTTT. It specifies CASSRDTRPTEAFF.